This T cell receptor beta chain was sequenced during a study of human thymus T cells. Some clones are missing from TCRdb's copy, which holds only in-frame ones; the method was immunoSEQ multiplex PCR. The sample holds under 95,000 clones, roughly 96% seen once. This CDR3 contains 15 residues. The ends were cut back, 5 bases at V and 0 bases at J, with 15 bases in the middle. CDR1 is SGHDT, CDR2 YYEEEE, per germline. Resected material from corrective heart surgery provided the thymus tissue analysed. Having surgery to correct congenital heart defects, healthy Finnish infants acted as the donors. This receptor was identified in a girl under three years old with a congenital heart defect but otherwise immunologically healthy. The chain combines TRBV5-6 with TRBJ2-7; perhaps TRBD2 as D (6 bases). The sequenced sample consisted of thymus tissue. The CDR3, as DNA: TGTGCCAGCAGACAGAACCGGGACTTCTCCTACGAGCAGTACTTC. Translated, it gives CASRQNRDFSYEQYF.